These T cell receptor beta chains were read from a single sample in a study of blood T cell repertoires in COVID-19. Produced via immunoSEQ multiplex PCR; TCRdb's table is partial and in-frame only. The sample lists under 150,000 clones; approximately 80% were seen once. Sequencing used peripheral blood. The receptors originated from a woman aged 50 to 65 with acute or convalescent COVID-19. Each CDR3 is given with its conserved first and last residue. A D gene is named only where the DNA matches it firmly. For some rows the clone size is stated as once, few or many, or as a class when expanded; others skip it.

>-|few|TRBV28|TRBJ2-6
TGTGCCAGCAGTTTATCCCCACGAGGTTCTGGGGCCAACGTCCTGACTTTC
CASSLSPRGSGANVLTF
>TRBD1|-|TRBV10-3|TRBJ2-1
TGTGCCATCAGTGGAACACGGGACAGTTGGCAGTTCTTC
CAISGTRDSWQFF
>-|-|TRBV15|TRBJ1-5
TGTGCCACCAGCAGAGATGTGGGGGCTGGGCAGCCCCAGCATTTT
CATSRDVGAGQPQHF
>TRBD2|few|TRBV7-8|TRBJ2-3
TGTGCCAGCAGCCGAGGACTAGCGGGGGGAAGAGATACGCAGTATTTT
CASSRGLAGGRDTQYF
>-|-|TRBV3-1/TRBV3-2|TRBJ1-6
TGTGCCAGCAGCCAAGGCGAGGCCCTCCACTTT
CASSQGEALHF
>-|-|TRBV6-2/TRBV6-3|TRBJ2-7
TGTGCCAGCAGTTACGACATCACCTCGCCTTATGTCCACGAGCAGTACTTC
CASSYDITSPYVHEQYF
>TRBD2|-|TRBV5-1|TRBJ2-5
TGCGCCAGCAGCTTGGAAGCGGGGGCTCACCTAGGGGAGACCCAGTACTTC
CASSLEAGAHLGETQYF
>-|-|TRBV7-6|TRBJ2-2
TGTGCCAGCAGCCCAACGAATCAGGGTACCGGGGAGCTGTTTTTT
CASSPTNQGTGELFF
>TRBD1|-|TRBV10-3|TRBJ2-7
TGTGCCATCAGTCCAGCCCATACCGGGACAGGGGACGAGCAGTACTTC
CAISPAHTGTGDEQYF
>TRBD1|-|TRBV2|TRBJ1-1
TGTGCCAAAGGACAGGCCTGGGGGAACACTGAAGCTTTCTTT
CAKGQAWGNTEAFF
>TRBD1|few|TRBV19|TRBJ1-5
TGTGCCAGTAGTTTCACAGGGGGTTATCAGCCCCAGCATTTT
CASSFTGGYQPQHF
>-|-|TRBV6-2/TRBV6-3|TRBJ1-5
TGTGCCAGCAGTTTAGGAGGGGACAATCAGCCCCAGCATTTT
CASSLGGDNQPQHF
>-|-|TRBV5-1|TRBJ1-4
TGCGCCAGCAGCTCAGGGCGAGTTCAGGAAAAACTGTTTTTT
CASSSGRVQEKLFF
>TRBD2|-|TRBV9|TRBJ2-3
TGTGCCAGCAGCCAAGGACTAGCAAGCACAGATACGCAGTATTTT
CASSQGLASTDTQYF
>TRBD1|-|TRBV11-2|TRBJ1-4
TGTGCCAGCAACCTTCTAGGGACAGGGGCTGAAAAACTGTTTTTT
CASNLLGTGAEKLFF
>-|-|TRBV24-1|TRBJ1-2
TGTGCCACCAGCAAGGACAGCAACTATGGCTACACCTTC
CATSKDSNYGYTF
>-|-|TRBV9|TRBJ2-3
TGTGCCAGCAGCGTACTAGCAATAGATACGCAGTATTTT
CASSVLAIDTQYF
>TRBD1|-|TRBV5-1|TRBJ1-6
TGCGCCAGCAGCTTGGAGGGACAGGGCTATAATTCACCCCTCCACTTT
CASSLEGQGYNSPLHF
>TRBD1|once|TRBV6-1|TRBJ1-1
TGTGCCAGCAGTGACAGGGGGACTGAAGCTTTCTTT
CASSDRGTEAFF
>-|-|TRBV5-1|TRBJ2-5
TGCGCCAGCAGCCAGTACAGGGAAGAGACCCAGTACTTC
CASSQYREETQYF
>-|-|TRBV2|TRBJ1-1
TGTGCCAGCAGTGATTCGTACAGTTACACTGAAGCTTTCTTT
CASSDSYSYTEAFF
>-|-|TRBV7-2|TRBJ2-5
TGTGCCGGGAGGCCCGCTTGGGCGGGACCTCCCCCTTTAGAGACCCAGTACTTC
CAGRPAWAGPPPLETQYF
>TRBD1|medium-sized|TRBV25-1|TRBJ2-7
TGTGCCAGCCACGGGACAGGGGATAACTACGAGCAGTACTTC
CASHGTGDNYEQYF
>-|-|TRBV11-2|TRBJ2-7
TGTGCCAGCAGCTCAGGGGCAATGATAGAGCAGTACTTC
CASSSGAMIEQYF
>-|-|TRBV12-3/TRBV12-4|TRBJ1-3
TGTGCCAGCAGTTTTTCAGGAAACACCATATATTTT
CASSFSGNTIYF
>-|-|TRBV29-1|TRBJ1-6
TGCAGCGTTAAACAGAGGGGGAATTCACCCCTCCACTTT
CSVKQRGNSPLHF
>TRBD1|once|TRBV5-8|TRBJ1-1
TGTGCCAGCAGCTTGGGGATGGGGACAGGGGAAATCACTGAAGCTTTCTTT
CASSLGMGTGEITEAFF